The clone carrying this T cell receptor beta chain is a singleton in its sample. Its antigen is as yet unknown. Sequenced by immunoSEQ multiplex PCR; TCRdb stores in-frame clones only, minus some. This table has some 49,000 clones, roughly four fifths appearing once. CFSE-dim autoproliferating and CFSE-high non-proliferating T cells from unstimulated culture were sequenced separately. Roughly 5x10^7 CFSE-labeled PBMCs were cultured less than nine days unstimulated, then replicate wells were pooled. Without exogenous stimuli, around 0.49 uM CFSE-labeled PBMCs were cultured serum-free. This sample stems from a study of memory B cells and T cells in multiple sclerosis. Points from the study as a whole: Clone-set sizes differed between compartments, so shared clonotype counts needed normalization.

Germline loops: CDR1 ENHRY, CDR2 SYGVKD. The CDR3 loop spans 13 amino acids. V was pared by 7 bases and J by 0 bases, with 9 bases between. Material for sequencing was PBMCs from blood kept in culture. The TCR originated in a human donor with multiple sclerosis. V usage is TRBV10-3 and J usage is TRBJ1-1; maybe TRBD1 (6 bases). The CDR3 DNA is TGTGCCATCACCGGACAGCTGAACACTGAAGCTTTCTTT. The encoded protein is CAITGQLNTEAFF.